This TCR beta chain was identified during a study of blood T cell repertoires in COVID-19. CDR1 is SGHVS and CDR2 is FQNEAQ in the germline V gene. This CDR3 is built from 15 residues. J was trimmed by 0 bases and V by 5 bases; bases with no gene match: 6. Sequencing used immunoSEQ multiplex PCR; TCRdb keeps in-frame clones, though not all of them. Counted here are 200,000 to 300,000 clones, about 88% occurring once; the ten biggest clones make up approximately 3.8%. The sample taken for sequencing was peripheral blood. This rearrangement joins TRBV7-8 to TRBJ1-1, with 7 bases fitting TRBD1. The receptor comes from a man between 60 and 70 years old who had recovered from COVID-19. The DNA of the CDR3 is TGTGCCAGCAGCCTTTGGACAGGAATGAACACTGAAGCTTTCTTT. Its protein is CASSLWTGMNTEAFF.